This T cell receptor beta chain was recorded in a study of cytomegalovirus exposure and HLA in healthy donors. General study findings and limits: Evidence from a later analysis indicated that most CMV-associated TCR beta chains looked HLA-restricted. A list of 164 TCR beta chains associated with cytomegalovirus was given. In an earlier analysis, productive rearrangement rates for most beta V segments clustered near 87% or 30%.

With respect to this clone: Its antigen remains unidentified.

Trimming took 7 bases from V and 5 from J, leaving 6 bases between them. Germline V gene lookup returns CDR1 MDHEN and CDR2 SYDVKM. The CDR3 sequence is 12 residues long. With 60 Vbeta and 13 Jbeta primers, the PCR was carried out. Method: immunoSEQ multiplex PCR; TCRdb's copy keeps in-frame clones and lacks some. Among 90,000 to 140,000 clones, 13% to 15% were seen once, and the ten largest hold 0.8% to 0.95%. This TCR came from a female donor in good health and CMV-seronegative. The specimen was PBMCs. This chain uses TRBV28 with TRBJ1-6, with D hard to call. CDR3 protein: CASNLNNSPLHF. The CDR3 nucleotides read TGTGCCAGCAACCTAAATAATTCACCCCTCCACTTT.